This TCR beta chain was recovered during a study of T cell changes during pregnancy in multiple sclerosis. This clone occurred once. The protocol was immunoSEQ multiplex PCR, while the TCRdb copy is restricted to in-frame clones and leaves out a portion. The repertoire consists of roughly 40,000 clones, with 94% occurring once and the leading ten covering about 0.37%. J gave up 4 bases and V 5 bases, and 8 bases lay outside the gene matches. In germline, CDR1 is SGHTA, CDR2 FQGTGA. The CDR3 has 15 residues. The rearrangement joins TRBV7-3 to TRBJ2-1; 7 positions match TRBD2. This specimen was CD4+ T cells from peripheral blood mononuclear cells, taken after pregnancy. The sequence derives from a female donor with multiple sclerosis, enrolled in a pregnancy study. CDR3 amino acids: CASSPMGGGYNEQFF. CDR3 in DNA: TGTGCCAGCAGCCCCATGGGGGGGGGATACAATGAGCAGTTCTTC. The full variable domain, in which reference TRBV7-3 and TRBJ2-1 provide the parts outside the CDR3, is GAGVSQTPSNKVTEKGKYVELRCDPISGHTALYWYRQSLGQGPEFLIYFQGTGAADDSGLPNDRFFAVRPEGSVSTLKIQRTERGDSAVYLCASSPMGGGYNEQFFGPGTRLTVL.